Listed here are 32 T cell receptor beta chains from one sample, sequenced in a study of blood T cell repertoires in COVID-19. Clones were sequenced by immunoSEQ multiplex PCR, and TCRdb holds only the in-frame ones, with some missing. The sample has approximately 330,000 clones; 90% are singletons. Material: peripheral blood. Receptors were obtained from a woman aged 40 to 49 with COVID-19, enrolled during active disease.

In this sample, this clone turned up once. V usage is TRBV30 and J usage is TRBJ1-4; 7 bases match TRBD1. The CDR3 extends over 13 amino acids. Trimming removed 5 bases from V and 5 bases from J; junction bases left unmatched: 5. Germline V lookup: CDR1 GTSNPN, CDR2 SVGIG (reference sequence). The CDR3, as DNA: TGTGCCTGGGCCGGGACAGCGAATGAAAAACTGTTTTTT. The encoded protein is CAWAGTANEKLFF.

V gene TRBV6-5 combines with J gene TRBJ1-2, with D possibly matching TRBD1 (5 bases). The germline CDR1 and CDR2 sequences are MNHEY and SVGAGI. V was trimmed by 6 bases and J by 4 bases, leaving 12 bases between them. The CDR3 covers 13 residues. CDR3 nucleotides: TGTGCCAGCAGGGGCAGGGCTAGCTATGGCTACACCTTC. Its translation: CASRGRASYGYTF.

V is TRBV7-2 and J is TRBJ2-5; D gene uncertain. V lost 1 base and J lost 5, with 11 bases in between. The CDR3 extends over 14 amino acids. CDR1 is SGHTA, CDR2 FQGNSA, per germline. CDR3 bases: TGTGCCAGCAGCTTAGTGCGGCCGCGGGAGACCCAGTACTTC. Translated: CASSLVRPRETQYF.

This chain connects TRBV28 to TRBJ2-7, with a weak D call TRBD2 (5 bases). Germline V gives CDR1 MDHEN, CDR2 SYDVKM. The CDR3 covers 11 residues. Trimming left V 7 bases short and J 3 bases short, with 7 bases between. This CDR3 reads CASTGGYEQYF. The CDR3 coding sequence is TGTGCCAGCACCGGAGGCTACGAGCAGTACTTC.

J is TRBJ2-3 and V is TRBV7-2; D might be TRBD2 (6 bases). Germline values: CDR1 SGHTA, CDR2 FQGNSA. This CDR3 spans 13 amino acids. Trimming removed 1 base at V and 8 bases at J, with 10 bases between. The CDR3 coding sequence is TGTGCCAGCAGCTTAGGCGGGATGGGTACGCAGTATTTT. It translates to CASSLGGMGTQYF. Complete variable domain (other parts from reference TRBV7-2 and TRBJ2-3): GAGVSQSPSNKVTEKGKDVELRCDPISGHTALYWYRQSLGQGLEFLIYFQGNSAPDKSGLPSDRFSAERTGGSVSTLTIQRTQQEDSAVYLCASSLGGMGTQYFGPGTRLTVL.

The chain carries TRBV24-1 and TRBJ2-3, with 8 bases matching TRBD2. V trimming: 9 bases; J trimming: 6 bases; junction bases outside the gene matches: 7. Germline V gene sequence: CDR1 KGHDR, CDR2 SFDVKD. The CDR3 sequence is 13 residues long. The chain's CDR3 is CATSPAGGDTQYF. CDR3 bases: TGTGCCACCTCACCGGCGGGGGGTGATACGCAGTATTTT.

This chain joins TRBV20-1 and TRBJ2-1; D unresolved. V lost 8 bases and J 5 bases, leaving 10 bases between the germline ends. This CDR3 is 11 amino acids long. Per germline, CDR1 DFQATT and CDR2 SNEGSKA (reference sequence). In nucleotides, the CDR3 is TGCAGTTCCCGGAGAGACAATGAGCAGTTCTTC. Translated, it gives CSSRRDNEQFF.

The chain employs TRBV6-6 and TRBJ1-2; 10 positions agree with TRBD1. Trimming removed 10 bases from V and 4 bases from J; junction bases left unmatched: 12. Looked up from germline, CDR1 is MNHNY and CDR2 is SVGAGI (reference sequence). The length of the CDR3 is 15 residues. CDR3 in DNA: TGTGCCACACCCGGGGACAGGGGACCGAGCTATGGCTACACCTTC. This encodes CATPGDRGPSYGYTF.

The chain has TRBV27 and TRBJ2-1; D remains unclear. The CDR3 is made up of 15 amino acids. Trimming left V 3 bases short and J 6 bases short, with 15 bases between. Germline CDR1 MNHEY, CDR2 SMNVEV (reference sequence). In DNA form, the CDR3 reads TGTGCCAGCAGTTTCGTCCCCCAGGTAATCAATGAGCAGTTCTTC. Translated, it gives CASSFVPQVINEQFF.

The chain employs TRBV27 and TRBJ2-3, with D possibly TRBD2 on 6 matching bases. The CDR3 is made up of 15 amino acids. V was shortened by 6 bases and J by 5 bases, with 18 bases between the two germline ends. Germline V gives CDR1 MNHEY, CDR2 SMNVEV (reference sequence). The CDR3 reads CASSLSDGGIDTQYF. CDR3 DNA sequence: TGTGCCAGCAGCCTGAGCGACGGGGGTATAGATACGCAGTATTTT.

This clone was seen once. V usage is TRBV6-5 and J usage is TRBJ1-4; maybe TRBD1 (5 bases). Germline lookup yields CDR1 MNHEY and CDR2 SVGAGI. The CDR3 is 15 residues long. V was cut by 5 bases and J by 3 bases, with 13 bases left in between. Here the CDR3 DNA reads TGTGCCAGCAGTCTTTTGGGGGGATCTAATGAAAAACTGTTTTTT. This codes for CASSLLGGSNEKLFF.

In its sample, this clone ranks as medium-sized. The V and J genes are TRBV4-3 and TRBJ2-7; 9 bases match TRBD1. CDR1 LGHNA and CDR2 YSLEER come from the germline V gene. The CDR3 runs to 16 residues. V gave up 0 bases and J gave up 5 bases; unmatched junction bases: 8. CDR3: CASSQDLGTGSDEQYF. As DNA, the CDR3 is TGCGCCAGCAGCCAAGATCTGGGGACAGGGTCGGACGAGCAGTACTTC.

The chain couples TRBV28 to TRBJ2-7, with D possibly matching TRBD2 (6 bases). V shed 5 bases and J shed 1 base, with 12 bases lying between them. CDR3 length equals 14 residues. Germline V gene data show CDR1 as MDHEN and CDR2 as SYDVKM. In nucleotides, the CDR3 is TGTGCCAGCAGTCGGCCGGGAGATTCCTACGAGCAGTACTTC. Its protein is CASSRPGDSYEQYF.

V and J are TRBV5-1 and TRBJ1-1, with TRBD1 as a possible D gene (5 bases). Germline lookup yields CDR1 SGHRS and CDR2 YFSETQ. CDR3 length: 16 residues. The V end was cut by 1 base, the J end by 0 bases, with 13 bases between. CDR3 sequence: CASSLRQSIMNTEAFF. CDR3 sequence (DNA): TGCGCCAGCAGCTTGCGACAGTCAATAATGAACACTGAAGCTTTCTTT. The full variable domain, completed using reference TRBV5-1 and TRBJ1-1, is KAGVTQTPRYLIKTRGQQVTLSCSPISGHRSVSWYQQTPGQGLQFLFEYFSETQRNKGNFPGRFSGRQFSNSRSEMNVSTLELGDSALYLCASSLRQSIMNTEAFFGQGTRLTVV.

The chain combines TRBV13 with TRBJ1-2; tentative D call: TRBD1 (5 bases). Trimming took 5 bases from V and 3 from J, leaving 13 bases between them. The germline V gene encodes CDR1 PRHDT and CDR2 FYEKMQ (reference sequence). The CDR3 sequence is 14 residues long. The CDR3 loop is CASSPARGDYGYTF. The CDR3 bases are TGTGCCAGCAGCCCCGCTCGGGGGGACTATGGCTACACCTTC. Filled out from reference TRBV13 and TRBJ1-2, the complete variable domain reads AAGVIQSPRHLIKEKRETATLKCYPIPRHDTVYWYQQGPGQDPQFLISFYEKMQSDKGSIPDRFSAQQFSDYHSELNMSSLELGDSALYFCASSPARGDYGYTFGSGTRLTVV.

The rearrangement joins TRBV7-3 to TRBJ1-1, with D possibly matching TRBD1 (5 bases). Germline loops: CDR1 SGHTA, CDR2 FQGTGA. Trimming shortened V by 6 bases and J by 1 base, and 9 bases separated the two germline ends. This CDR3 contains 13 residues. CDR3 protein: CASRSDRNTEAFF. The CDR3 DNA sequence: TGTGCCAGCAGGTCCGACAGGAACACTGAAGCTTTCTTT. Drawing the rest from reference TRBV7-3 and TRBJ1-1, the complete variable domain is GAGVSQTPSNKVTEKGKYVELRCDPISGHTALYWYRQSLGQGPEFLIYFQGTGAADDSGLPNDRFFAVRPEGSVSTLKIQRTERGDSAVYLCASRSDRNTEAFFGQGTRLTVV.

Comment on this clone: The identical CDR3 is also encoded by other nucleotide sequences in the sample. This rearrangement joins TRBV7-2 to TRBJ2-7, with D possibly matching TRBD2 (5 bases). The CDR3 is 14 amino acids. Trimming took 1 base from V and 2 from J, leaving 9 bases between them. Germline V gene data show CDR1 as SGHTA and CDR2 as FQGNSA. The CDR3 coding sequence is TGTGCCAGCAGCTTAGGGAGCGGTCCCTACGAGCAGTACTTC. Translation gives CASSLGSGPYEQYF.

This rearrangement joins TRBV6-2 or TRBV6-3 to TRBJ2-3; a possible D gene is TRBD1 (6 bases). CDR3 length: 14 residues. V was shortened by 5 bases and J by 2 bases, with 11 bases between the two germline ends. The V gene's germline CDR1 is MNHEY and CDR2 SVGEGT. In DNA form, the CDR3 reads TGTGCCAGCAGTCAGGACAGAGCCACAGATACGCAGTATTTT. Translated: CASSQDRATDTQYF.

This sequence joins TRBV20-1 and TRBJ2-3; D might be TRBD1 (6 bases). This CDR3 is built from 13 residues. Per germline, CDR1 DFQATT and CDR2 SNEGSKA (reference sequence). V lost 3 bases and J 5 bases, leaving 12 bases between the germline ends. In nucleotides, the CDR3 is TGCAGTGCTAGTCAGTCAGGGGTAGATACGCAGTATTTT. This translates into CSASQSGVDTQYF.

V is TRBV5-4 and J is TRBJ1-5; 7 bases agree with TRBD1. J lost 11 bases, V lost 3 bases, and 8 bases had no gene match. CDR1 is SGHNT, CDR2 YYREEE, per germline (reference sequence). This CDR3 comprises 13 residues. The CDR3 loop is CASSSDRSRTQHF. DNA of the CDR3: TGTGCCAGCAGCTCGGACAGGAGCCGAACCCAGCATTTT.

The chain links TRBV3-1 (or the pseudogene TRBV3-2) to TRBJ2-1; 14 bases are a match to TRBD2. CDR1 is LGHDT, CDR2 YNNKEL, per germline (reference sequence). The CDR3 runs to 18 residues. The trim removed 5 bases at V and 3 bases at J, leaving 9 bases unmatched. This chain's CDR3 is CASSDHPGLAGVYNEQFF. The CDR3 region has the DNA TGTGCCAGCAGCGACCACCCGGGACTAGCGGGGGTCTACAATGAGCAGTTCTTC.

As to this clone: In the same sample, other DNA sequences code for this CDR3. The V and J genes are TRBV28 and TRBJ2-5; D is perhaps TRBD1 (7 bases). V was shortened by 2 bases and J by 1 base, with 11 bases between the two germline ends. The CDR3 loop spans 15 amino acids. CDR1 is MDHEN, CDR2 SYDVKM, per germline. DNA for the CDR3: TGTGCCAGCAGTTTAGCGGGACAGACCCAAGAGACCCAGTACTTC. It translates to CASSLAGQTQETQYF.

The V and J genes are TRBV11-2 and TRBJ1-1, with a weak D call TRBD1 (6 bases). V was trimmed by 3 bases and J by 7 bases, leaving 15 bases between them. CDR3 length: 14 residues. Germline CDR1 SGHAT, CDR2 FQNNGV. CDR3 coding DNA: TGTGCCAGCAGCTTGGGGGGGCTAGGTGATGAAGCTTTCTTT. Translated: CASSLGGLGDEAFF.

The V call is TRBV9, the J call TRBJ1-2; no firm D call. Trimming stripped 4 bases from V and 4 bases from J, with 8 bases between. This CDR3 spans 12 amino acids. Looked up from germline, CDR1 is SGDLS and CDR2 is YYNGEE. CDR3 residues: CASSTQSYGYTF. The DNA of the CDR3 is TGTGCCAGCAGCACCCAGTCCTATGGCTACACCTTC.

This chain uses TRBV19 with TRBJ1-1, with 9 bases matching TRBD1. Germline CDR1 and CDR2: LNHDA and SQIVND (reference sequence). The J segment lost 5 bases and the V segment lost 6 bases, leaving 7 bases of the junction unmatched. This CDR3 region has 14 residues. The CDR3 DNA reads as TGTGCCAGTAGCATCGGGACAGGGCAAACTGAAGCTTTCTTT. Its protein is CASSIGTGQTEAFF.

CDR3 sequence reads: CAWSRRAISEQFF. The CDR3 nucleotides are TGTGCCTGGAGTCGGCGGGCTATCTCTGAGCAGTTCTTC. The rearrangement joins TRBV30 to TRBJ2-1; D is possibly TRBD2 (5 bases). Trimming took 2 bases from V and 9 from J, leaving 14 bases between them. Looked up from germline, CDR1 is GTSNPN and CDR2 is SVGIG (reference sequence). The CDR3 length is 13 residues.

The CDR3 sequence is CASSARVIYGYTF. CDR3 bases: TGTGCCAGTAGTGCCAGGGTTATCTATGGCTACACCTTC. The chain has TRBV19 and TRBJ1-2; D is perhaps TRBD1 (5 bases). The CDR3 is made up of 13 amino acids. The germline V gene has CDR1 LNHDA and CDR2 SQIVND (reference sequence). Trimming left V 5 bases short and J 4 bases short, with 11 bases between.

The gene calls are TRBV5-5 and TRBJ2-5, with 13 bases fitting TRBD2. CDR1 SGHKS and CDR2 YYEKEE come from the germline V gene (reference sequence). The V segment lost 4 bases and the J segment 4 bases; nucleotides outside the gene matches: 7. The CDR3 extends over 16 amino acids. The CDR3, as DNA: TGTGCCAGCAGCGCGGGACTAGCGGGGAGAGCAGAGACCCAGTACTTC. Amino acids: CASSAGLAGRAETQYF. The complete variable domain, with remaining parts taken from reference TRBV5-5 and TRBJ2-5, reads DAGVTQSPTHLIKTRGQQVTLRCSPISGHKSVSWYQQVLGQGPQFIFQYYEKEERGRGNFPDRFSARQFPNYSSELNVNALLLGDSALYLCASSAGLAGRAETQYFGPGTRLLVL.

V usage is TRBV18 and J usage is TRBJ1-1; D uncertain. CDR1 is KGHSH, CDR2 LQKENI, per germline. The ends were cut back, 5 bases at V and 1 base at J, with 14 bases in the middle. This CDR3 has 15 amino acids. The CDR3 sequence is CASSTDQVRNTEAFF. As DNA, the CDR3 is TGTGCCAGCTCAACCGACCAGGTCCGGAACACTGAAGCTTTCTTT.

The chain combines TRBV2 with TRBJ2-7; no definite D call. Per the germline V gene, CDR1 is SNHLY and CDR2 is FYNNEI. This CDR3 has 14 amino acids. V was cut by 1 base and J by 7 bases, with 14 bases left in between. CDR3 in DNA: TGTGCCAGCAGTGAAGTGGCACCCCTTACGGAGCAGTACTTC. Its translation: CASSEVAPLTEQYF.

The chain is built from TRBV19 and TRBJ2-2; 13 bases line up with TRBD2. The CDR3 is 18 residues long. V lost 4 bases to trimming and J lost 3 bases; unmatched junction nucleotides: 8. Germline-derived CDR1 and CDR2 are LNHDA and SQIVND (reference sequence). CDR3 bases: TGTGCCAGTAGTACGACTAGCGGGAGGCCATGGTACACCGGGGAGCTGTTTTTT. It is translated as CASSTTSGRPWYTGELFF.

The chain has TRBV21-1 and TRBJ2-7; whether TRBD1, the table's D call, matches the DNA was not checked. TRBV21-1 is tagged as a pseudogene. The CDR3 totals 15 residues. The CDR3 region is CARTETGTASYEQYF. CDR3 nucleotides: TGTGCCAGGACGGAAACCGGGACAGCTTCCTACGAGCAGTACTTC.